The rows below give T cell receptor beta chains drawn from one sample of a study of naive and memory T cell subsets. TCRdb re-derived calls from the 5' RACE reads in MiXCR, one entry per CDR3 protein. The table has tens of thousands of distinct CDR3 sequences, about 7.1% seen once. The receptors stem from a female donor in good health. Each CDR3 is given with its conserved first and last residue. A D gene is named only where the DNA matches it firmly. Clone sizes are given selectively: once, few, many, or a class where the clone is expanded.

TRBV12-3/TRBV12-4	NA	TRBJ1-1	many	CASSFSFTEAFF	TGTGCCAGCAGTTTTTCCTTCACTGAAGCTTTCTTT
TRBV20-1	NA	TRBJ2-5	NA	CSASRRDGETQYF	TGCAGTGCTAGTCGGAGGGACGGGGAGACCCAGTACTTC
TRBV5-4	NA	TRBJ2-6	NA	CATRDWDRNVLTF	TGTGCCACCCGAGACTGGGACCGGAACGTCCTGACTTTC
TRBV4-2	NA	TRBJ2-7	NA	CASSKGEQDSDPYEQYF	TGTGCCAGCAGCAAGGGTGAACAGGACAGTGACCCCTACGAGCAGTACTTC
TRBV20-1	NA	TRBJ2-5	few	CSARLRGPETQYF	TGCAGTGCTAGGCTCAGGGGTCCGGAGACCCAGTACTTC
TRBV7-2	TRBD2	TRBJ2-2	NA	CASSLSRLAGATGELFF	TGTGCCAGCAGCTTAAGCCGCCTAGCGGGGGCCACCGGGGAGCTGTTTTTT
TRBV6-2/TRBV6-3	NA	TRBJ2-6	many	CASSLSGANVLTF	TGTGCCAGCAGTCTCTCTGGGGCCAACGTCCTGACTTTC
TRBV18	TRBD2	TRBJ2-1	NA	CASSPLAGFSYNEQFF	TGTGCCAGCTCACCACTAGCGGGGTTCTCCTACAATGAGCAGTTCTTC
TRBV4-1	NA	TRBJ2-7	many	CASSQNLGEQYF	TGCGCCAGCAGCCAAAATTTGGGGGAGCAGTACTTC
TRBV12-3/TRBV12-4	NA	TRBJ2-6	many	CASSLRGTGANVLTF	TGTGCCAGCAGTTTGAGGGGGACAGGGGCCAACGTCCTGACTTTC
TRBV20-1	TRBD1	TRBJ1-5	many	CSAPNRGGGQPQHF	TGCAGTGCGCCGAACAGGGGAGGCGGACAGCCCCAGCATTTT
TRBV13	NA	TRBJ1-1	NA	CASTAPSTANTEAFF	TGTGCCAGCACTGCCCCAAGTACGGCAAACACTGAAGCTTTCTTT
TRBV6-5	NA	TRBJ2-2	many	CASSYSRRTNTGELFF	TGTGCCAGCAGTTACTCGAGGCGGACTAACACCGGGGAGCTGTTTTTT
TRBV6-5	NA	TRBJ1-5	many	CASSPLGGVQPQHF	TGTGCCAGCAGTCCTCTCGGGGGGGTTCAGCCCCAGCATTTT
TRBV29-1	NA	TRBJ1-2	few	CSVEGKVDYGYTF	TGCAGCGTGGAAGGGAAGGTCGACTATGGCTACACCTTC
TRBV3-1	TRBD2	TRBJ2-5	NA	CASSRRLAGVRETQYF	TGTGCCAGCAGCCGGCGACTAGCGGGGGTTCGGGAGACCCAGTACTTC
TRBV27	NA	TRBJ2-2	few	CASPDSPRTWELFF	TGTGCCAGCCCGGACAGCCCTCGTACTTGGGAGCTGTTTTTT
TRBV7-2	NA	TRBJ2-7	many	CASSLYRTSYEQYF	TGTGCCAGCAGCTTATACAGGACCTCCTACGAGCAGTACTTC
TRBV24-1	NA	TRBJ1-2	medium-sized	CATSEGRENYGYTF	TGTGCCACCAGTGAAGGTCGGGAAAACTATGGCTACACCTTC
TRBV19	NA	TRBJ2-2	NA	CASMGPGGWTGELFF	TGTGCCAGTATGGGGCCCGGGGGCTGGACCGGGGAGCTGTTTTTT
TRBV7-8	NA	TRBJ2-1	NA	CASSSSGVYNEQFF	TGTGCCAGCAGTAGTAGCGGCGTGTACAATGAGCAGTTCTTC
TRBV12-3/TRBV12-4	NA	TRBJ1-5	many	CASRPWADRGPQHF	TGTGCCAGCAGACCATGGGCGGACCGGGGGCCCCAGCATTTT
TRBV6-2/TRBV6-3	NA	TRBJ1-1	many	CASSYFRKEAFF	TGTGCCAGCAGTTACTTTAGAAAAGAAGCTTTCTTT
TRBV5-4	NA	TRBJ2-1	NA	CASSNGVGSEGNEQFF	TGTGCCAGCAGCAATGGTGTCGGGTCTGAAGGCAATGAGCAGTTCTTC
TRBV5-1	NA	TRBJ2-3	few	CASSPLTYTDTQYF	TGCGCCAGCAGCCCCCTGACATACACAGATACGCAGTATTTT
TRBV7-2	NA	TRBJ1-1	many	CASSLAVGAEAFF	TGTGCCAGCAGCTTAGCCGTTGGGGCGGAAGCTTTCTTT
TRBV28	NA	TRBJ1-2	NA	CASTLGMGALSRGYTF	TGTGCCAGCACTCTGGGAATGGGGGCCCTCTCCCGTGGCTACACCTTC
TRBV5-4	TRBD2	TRBJ2-5	NA	CASSLGGSGGQETQYF	TGTGCCAGCAGCTTGGGCGGTAGCGGGGGTCAAGAGACCCAGTACTTC
TRBV7-2	NA	TRBJ1-5	many	CASSLASQPQHF	TGTGCCAGCAGCTTAGCTTCCCAGCCCCAGCATTTT
TRBV28	TRBD2	TRBJ2-1	many	CASSAFTSGGPNQFF	TGTGCCAGCAGTGCCTTCACTAGCGGGGGCCCCAATCAGTTCTTC
TRBV4-3	NA	TRBJ1-4	NA	CASSQDTTVFSTNEKLFF	TGCGCCAGCAGCCAAGATACTACGGTTTTCTCGACAAATGAAAAACTGTTTTTT
TRBV29-1	TRBD1	TRBJ1-2	many	CSVDDRVNGYTF	TGCAGCGTCGACGACAGGGTCAATGGCTACACCTTC
TRBV10-3	NA	TRBJ2-1	many	CAISESGGGHYNEQFF	TGTGCCATCAGTGAGTCTGGGGGGGGGCACTACAATGAGCAGTTCTTC
TRBV7-9	TRBD1	TRBJ1-5	many	CASSSTGVQPQHF	TGTGCCAGCAGCTCGACAGGGGTCCAGCCCCAGCATTTT
TRBV5-1	NA	TRBJ1-1	few	CASSLGGEGTEAFF	TGCGCCAGCAGCTTGGGGGGGGAAGGCACTGAAGCTTTCTTT
TRBV19	TRBD1	TRBJ1-1	NA	CASSSGGGSGTEAFF	TGTGCCAGTAGTTCAGGGGGGGGAAGTGGCACTGAAGCTTTCTTT
TRBV18	NA	TRBJ2-4	few	CASSAGLGQGAKNIQYF	TGTGCCAGCTCGGCAGGACTGGGGCAGGGGGCCAAAAACATTCAGTACTTC
TRBV28	NA	TRBJ2-3	many	CASSLVMTDTQYF	TGTGCCAGCAGTTTGGTAATGACAGATACGCAGTATTTT
TRBV5-1	NA	TRBJ2-7	NA	CASSSEGGGDSYEQYF	TGCGCCAGCAGCTCCGAGGGTGGAGGGGACTCCTACGAGCAGTACTTC
TRBV28	NA	TRBJ2-7	many	CASSLPGPSEQYF	TGTGCCAGCAGCCTCCCTGGGCCCAGCGAGCAGTACTTC
TRBV12-3/TRBV12-4	NA	TRBJ1-1	many	CASSTYRVTEAFF	TGTGCCAGCAGTACTTACAGGGTCACTGAAGCTTTCTTT
TRBV19	NA	TRBJ1-1	many	CASSITGRGNTEAFF	TGTGCCAGTAGTATTACTGGCCGGGGGAACACTGAAGCTTTCTTT
TRBV14	TRBD2	TRBJ2-2	few	CASSPGTSRTGELFF	TGTGCCAGCAGCCCCGGGACTAGTCGCACCGGGGAGCTGTTTTTT
TRBV28	NA	TRBJ2-1	many	CASSSGAGDVNEQFF	TGTGCCAGCAGTTCCGGTGCGGGCGACGTCAATGAGCAGTTCTTC
TRBV18	NA	TRBJ2-3	few	CASSPPGEYLTDTQYF	TGTGCCAGCTCACCTCCAGGGGAGTACCTCACAGATACGCAGTATTTT
TRBV18	NA	TRBJ2-1	few	CASSPALDNNEQFF	TGTGCCAGCTCACCTGCATTGGACAACAATGAGCAGTTCTTC
TRBV7-8	NA	TRBJ2-2	NA	CASRQMTGTGELFF	TGTGCCAGCAGACAGATGACAGGAACCGGGGAGCTGTTTTTT